This T cell receptor (beta chain) was documented in a study of blood T cell repertoires in COVID-19. Study in general: Samples came from the United States, Italy and Spain, spanning acute and convalescent COVID-19.

Original handling: Estimation of nucleated cell counts was performed using reference gene primer amplification. TCRdb's copy holds only in-frame clones and misses some; the assay was immunoSEQ multiplex PCR. V and J calls and clone size are those listed in that table; D and trimming were worked out from the DNA. This table holds 130,000 to 150,000 clones, around 84% found once. Trimming removed 4 bases from V and 4 bases from J; junction bases left unmatched: 3. The germline V gene encodes CDR1 LGHDT and CDR2 YNNKEL (reference sequence). CDR3 length equals 16 residues. The chain is built from TRBV3-1 (or the pseudogene TRBV3-2) and TRBJ2-2; TRBD2 matches 13 bases. The material sequenced was peripheral blood. The TCR comes from a human donor with acute or convalescent COVID-19. The donor label of this sample is uncertain. The chain's CDR3 is CASSPGLAGFTGELFF. DNA of the CDR3: TGTGCCAGCAGCCCGGGACTAGCGGGGTTCACCGGGGAGCTGTTTTTT.